This is a list of T cell receptor beta chains from one sample in a study of CD8+ T cells in alopecia areata. Using immunoSEQ multiplex PCR, the repertoire was profiled, and TCRdb retains in-frame clones only, with some absent. This table holds about 180,000 clones, 51% found once. Sequenced material: CD8+ T cells sorted from blood, taken at week 52, from a patient treated with tofacitinib. The receptors were gathered from a human donor with alopecia areata. CDR3s include the opening cysteine and the closing phenylalanine or tryptophan. The order of the fields is J gene, D gene, V gene, clone size, CDR3 DNA, CDR3 protein. A D gene is named only where the DNA matches it firmly. Clone size is not always given. Where it is, it says once, few, many or a class for expanded clones.

TRBJ1-1,.,TRBV30,.,TGTGCCTGTTCTAGGGGTAGGGCCCCAACGGCTGAAGCTTTCTTT,CACSRGRAPTAEAFF
TRBJ1-5,.,TRBV4-3,.,TGCGCCAGCAGCCAAGGAACAGGGTTCAATCAGCCCCAGCATTTT,CASSQGTGFNQPQHF
TRBJ2-1,.,TRBV30,.,TGTGCCTGGGGTCCCCTCGGACGCCACCCCACCTCCAATGAGCAGTTCTTC,CAWGPLGRHPTSNEQFF
TRBJ2-1,.,TRBV13,.,TGTGCCAGCAGCTTGGCGAAGGCCCCCTACAATGAGCAGTTCTTC,CASSLAKAPYNEQFF
TRBJ2-7,TRBD2,TRBV18,.,TGTGCCAGCTCACCAAGGAGCGGGGAGGGCTACGAGCAGTACTTC,CASSPRSGEGYEQYF
TRBJ1-2,.,TRBV5-6,once,TGTGCCAGCAGCCCCCAAGGACAGAGAAACTATGGCTACACCTTC,CASSPQGQRNYGYTF
TRBJ2-3,TRBD2,TRBV7-9,.,TGTGCCAGCAGCTTATCAACGGGGGGGCCAGATACGCAGTATTTT,CASSLSTGGPDTQYF
TRBJ1-1,.,TRBV27,.,TGTGCCAGCAGCCTGACAGCGAACACTGAAGCTTTCTTT,CASSLTANTEAFF
TRBJ2-3,TRBD2,TRBV4-1,.,TGCGCCAGCAGCTCTACGACTAGCGGGGGGCCTGCTGGTACGCAGTATTTT,CASSSTTSGGPAGTQYF
TRBJ1-2,TRBD1,TRBV7-9,.,TGTGCCAGCAGCGGAGGACAAGGGGGCAACTATGGCTACACCTTC,CASSGGQGGNYGYTF
TRBJ1-1,.,TRBV7-9,once,TGTGCCAGCAGCTCCCCCGGGAACACTGAAGCTTTCTTT,CASSSPGNTEAFF
TRBJ1-6,.,TRBV6-6,.,TGTGCCAGCAGCCCGGACAGCTCCTATAATTCACCCCTCCACTTT,CASSPDSSYNSPLHF
TRBJ2-7,.,TRBV7-9,.,TGTGCCAGCAGCTCCCCGGGACTTTCCTCCTACGAGCAGTACTTC,CASSSPGLSSYEQYF
TRBJ2-2,TRBD1,TRBV2,few,TGTGCCAGGGGGGACAGGGACACCGGGGAGCTGTTTTTT,CARGDRDTGELFF
TRBJ2-7,TRBD1,TRBV10-3,few,TGTGCCATCAGTGATGGCAGGGGGCCTAACGAGCAGTACTTC,CAISDGRGPNEQYF
TRBJ1-5,.,TRBV27,few,TGTGCCAGCAGTTCACAGGTCTTTTCCAATCAGCCCCAGCATTTT,CASSSQVFSNQPQHF
TRBJ2-7,.,TRBV12-5,.,TGTGCTAGTGAAACGAGCTCCTACGAGCAGTACTTC,CASETSSYEQYF
TRBJ2-6,.,TRBV7-2,once,TGTGCCAGCAGCTCGACAGAGTCTGGGGCCAACGTCCTGACTTTC,CASSSTESGANVLTF
TRBJ1-5,TRBD1,TRBV19,.,TGTGCCAGTGGTGACAGGGGGGTTGACAGTCAGCCCCAGCATTTT,CASGDRGVDSQPQHF
TRBJ1-1,.,TRBV30,few,TGTGCCTGGAGTTTCCGGGACCCTCTATTGGGTGATTTCTTT,CAWSFRDPLLGDFF
TRBJ2-3,.,TRBV19,few,TGTGCCAGTAGTAATGTTCCAAGTAGCGGCTTCACAGATACGCAGTATTTT,CASSNVPSSGFTDTQYF
TRBJ1-1,.,TRBV20-1,.,TGCAGTGCTGGGGAGGAGCTTGAAGCTTTCTTT,CSAGEELEAFF
TRBJ1-1,.,TRBV6-5,once,TGTGCCAGCAGTTACTCTTACCACACTGAAGCTTTCTTT,CASSYSYHTEAFF
TRBJ1-5,.,TRBV27,once,TGTGCCAGCAGTTTACAGGGCGGTCAGCCCCAGCATTTT,CASSLQGGQPQHF
TRBJ1-2,.,TRBV29-1,few,TGCAGCGCTCCATCGGGGATTAACTATGGCTACACCTTC,CSAPSGINYGYTF
TRBJ1-6,.,TRBV6-1,.,TGTGCCAGCAGCCCTAAGGCGCCCTTCACCCTCCACTTT,CASSPKAPFTLHF
TRBJ2-1,TRBD2,TRBV15,.,TGTGCCACCAGCAGAGGAGCGGGGGGGCCGAATGAGCAGTTCTTC,CATSRGAGGPNEQFF
TRBJ1-1,.,TRBV9,.,TGTGCCAGCAGCGTAGGGGGGGAAACTGAAGCTTTCTTT,CASSVGGETEAFF
TRBJ1-3,.,TRBV6-6,.,TGTGCCAGCACCGATGGGGCCGGCGGGGGCACCATATATTTT,CASTDGAGGGTIYF
TRBJ2-7,.,TRBV30,few,TGTGCCTGGAGTGGACTCCTGGGGAACGAGCAGTACTTC,CAWSGLLGNEQYF
TRBJ2-5,TRBD2,TRBV13,few,TGTGCCAGCTCCAACGCGGGGGAAGGCGAGACCCAGTACTTC,CASSNAGEGETQYF
TRBJ2-7,.,TRBV27,.,TGTGCCACGGGTAACGCCGAGCAGTACTTC,CATGNAEQYF
TRBJ1-6,TRBD1,TRBV19,.,TGTGCCAGTAGTATGCAGGACAGGGAGGGATATTCACCCCTCCACTTT,CASSMQDREGYSPLHF
TRBJ2-1,.,TRBV4-1,.,TGCGCCAGCAGCCAAGATAGAGGGGATGAGCAGTTCTTC,CASSQDRGDEQFF
TRBJ2-1,.,TRBV6-5,.,TGTGCCAGCAGTGCCACGGATTACAATGAGCAGTTCTTC,CASSATDYNEQFF
TRBJ2-2,.,TRBV7-6,.,TGTGCATCCGGGGAGGCCGGGGAGCTGTTTTTT,CASGEAGELFF
TRBJ1-6,.,TRBV5-1,.,TGCGCCAGCAGCTCGGAGGGGTACCCTAATTCACCCCTCCACTTT,CASSSEGYPNSPLHF
TRBJ2-7,TRBD1,TRBV9,few,TGTGCCAGCAGCTCGGAAGGGACAGGGTGGTCCTACGAGCAGTACTTC,CASSSEGTGWSYEQYF
TRBJ2-5,TRBD2,TRBV10-3,.,TGTGCCATCAGCCGGACTAGCGGATTCCAAGAGACCCAGTACTTC,CAISRTSGFQETQYF
TRBJ2-5,TRBD2,TRBV29-1,.,TGCAGCGTGCAAGGACTAGCGGGGAGGCCATTCAAAGAGACCCAGTACTTC,CSVQGLAGRPFKETQYF
TRBJ2-7,.,TRBV27,.,TGTGCCAGCAGTACCCTCCAAAGGGGCCACGAGCAGTACTTC,CASSTLQRGHEQYF
TRBJ2-1,.,TRBV27,once,TGTGCCAGCAGTTTATCCAAGGCAAATGAGCAGTTCTTC,CASSLSKANEQFF
TRBJ1-1,.,TRBV7-9,few,TGTGCCAGCAGTAACCCGGGTGGACTGAACACTGAAGCTTTCTTT,CASSNPGGLNTEAFF
TRBJ2-1,TRBD1,TRBV5-4,few,TGTGCCAGCACTATTAGACAGGGACGGCGGGATGAGCAGTTCTTC,CASTIRQGRRDEQFF
TRBJ1-1,.,TRBV6-5,.,TGTGCCAGCAGATTTGACAGGCCGGGGACAAAAGCTTTCTTT,CASRFDRPGTKAFF
TRBJ1-5,.,TRBV6-6,.,TGTGCCAGCAGTTACGACAGAATAAATCAGCCCCAGCATTTT,CASSYDRINQPQHF
TRBJ2-7,TRBD1,TRBV29-1,few,TGCAGCACACAAAAGGGGGCCTCCGAGCAGTACTTC,CSTQKGASEQYF
TRBJ2-7,.,TRBV30,.,TGTGCCTGGAGTGTTTCTGGGGGGTCGGTCTACGAGCAGTACTTC,CAWSVSGGSVYEQYF